This T cell receptor beta chain was sequenced during a study of blood T cell repertoires in COVID-19. The wider study: The cDNA or gDNA used as material had been derived from T cells, B-cell-depleted T cells, or PBMCs.

Trimming took 2 bases from V and 0 from J, leaving 5 bases between them. CDR1 SGHNT and CDR2 YENEEA come from the germline V gene. This CDR3 has 14 amino acids. Measured with immunoSEQ multiplex PCR; TCRdb has only the in-frame clones, and not every one. This table holds around 240,000 clones, roughly 79% found once. This sequence joins TRBV11-3 and TRBJ2-1; D is unresolved. Input material: peripheral blood. The TCR originated in an elderly woman with acute or convalescent COVID-19. The chain's CDR3 is CASSLSSSYNEQFF. The CDR3 DNA reads as TGTGCCAGCAGCTTATCCAGCTCCTACAATGAGCAGTTCTTC.